The next 22 T cell receptor beta chains were all read from a single sample in a study of immune heterogeneity within non-small cell lung tumors. Bulk tumor genomic DNA constituted the template, at around 600 ng per sample. Several far-apart biopsies were taken per primary tumor during surgery. Curative operations were performed on patients who had untreated, newly diagnosed non-small cell lung cancer. With 32 V and 13 J primers, multiplex PCR amplified the TCR beta CDR3. Each CDR3 protein gets one entry after TCRdb re-called the multiplex PCR reads with MiXCR. This sample carries about 11,000 distinct CDR3 sequences, 25% to 30% of them seen once, and the ten largest clones take about 20%. The source material was lung tumor tissue. These receptors came from a woman aged 50 to 60 with non-small cell lung cancer.

In this sample, this clonotype is medium-sized. The V and J genes are TRBV30 and TRBJ1-6, with D tentatively TRBD1 (5 bases). The germline gives CDR1 GTSNPN, CDR2 SVGIG (reference sequence). This CDR3 is 16 amino acids long. The V end was cut by 3 bases, the J end by 0 bases, with 12 bases between. CDR3 DNA sequence: TGTGCCTGGAGGTCTCCAGGGAGCTCCTATAATTCACCCCTCCACTTT. Translating it yields CAWRSPGSSYNSPLHF. Full variable domain (rest looked up from reference TRBV30 and TRBJ1-6): SQTIHQWPATLVQPVGSPLSLECTVEGTSNPNLYWYRQAAGRGLQLLFYSVGIGQISSEVPQNLSASRPQDRQFILSSKKLLLSDSGFYLCAWRSPGSSYNSPLHFGNGTRLTVT.

The chain's CDR3 is CSASWAGQPQHF. In DNA, the CDR3 is TGCAGTGCTAGTTGGGCGGGGCAGCCCCAGCATTTT. This chain uses TRBV20-1 with TRBJ1-5; D is undetermined. V lost 3 bases to trimming and J lost 7 bases, with 10 bases between them. The germline CDR1 and CDR2 sequences are DFQATT and SNEGSKA (reference sequence). The CDR3 covers 12 residues.

The V gene is TRBV7-6, the J gene TRBJ2-3; TRBD2 matches at 10 bases. Germline CDR1 and CDR2: SGHVS and FNYEAQ. The CDR3 extends over 16 amino acids. The V gene end was trimmed by 5 bases and the J gene end by 2 bases; junction bases not matched to a gene: 7. The DNA of the CDR3 is TGTGCCAGCAGCAGCCAAGGACTAGCGGTCACAGATACGCAGTATTTT. It yields the protein CASSSQGLAVTDTQYF. Together with reference TRBV7-6 and TRBJ2-3, the CDR3 gives the full variable domain: GAGVSQSPRYKVTKRGQDVALRCDPISGHVSLYWYRQALGQGPEFLTYFNYEAQQDKSGLPNDRFSAERPEGSISTLTIQRTEQRDSAMYRCASSSQGLAVTDTQYFGPGTRLTVL.

The chain couples TRBV12-3 or TRBV12-4 to TRBJ1-2; TRBD1 matches 7 bases. Germline trimming cut 5 bases from V and 1 base from J; bases unmatched to any gene: 4. The CDR3 spans 14 residues. CDR3 bases: TGTGCCAGCAGTACGCAGGGGGTTAACTATGGCTACACCTTC. This translates into CASSTQGVNYGYTF.

The genes are TRBV19 and TRBJ2-3; 10 bases are shared with TRBD1. The DNA end lines up better with TRBJ2-7; the J call may be wrong. There are 14 residues in the CDR3. CDR1 is LNHDA and CDR2 is SQIVND in the germline V gene (reference sequence). The CDR3 coding sequence is TGTGCCAGCCGGCGGACAGGGGGGGGCCACGAGCAGTACTTC. Protein product: CASRRTGGGHEQYF.

This clonotype was counted at least ten times. The rearrangement links TRBV7-8 to TRBJ2-7, with TRBD1 matching 9 bases. V lost 2 bases, J lost 4 bases, and 9 bases stayed unmatched. Looked up from germline, CDR1 is SGHVS and CDR2 is FQNEAQ. The CDR3 covers 16 residues. The CDR3 DNA is TGTGCCAGCAGCTTACCGCCGGGACAGGGACCGTACGAGCAGTACTTC. It is translated as CASSLPPGQGPYEQYF.

This clonotype has a count of ten or more. The V gene is TRBV19, the J gene TRBJ1-1, with D possibly being TRBD1 (5 bases). The V end was cut by 5 bases, the J end by 8 bases, with 18 bases between. The CDR3 extends over 14 amino acids. Germline assignment: CDR1 LNHDA and CDR2 SQIVND (reference sequence). In nucleotides, the CDR3 is TGTGCCAGTAGTTCGCACTCCGGGACGGCGGAAGCTTTCTTT. Its protein is CASSSHSGTAEAFF.

In this sample, this clonotype turned up a few times. A much larger clonotype is one base distant, so this may be a read error. The rearrangement joins TRBV10-3 to TRBJ2-7; D may be TRBD1 (5 bases). The CDR3 contains 14 residues. CDR1 is ENHRY, CDR2 SYGVKD, per germline. Trimming removed 0 bases from V and 6 bases from J, with 12 bases in between. The DNA of the CDR3 is TGTGCCATCAGTGAGTCGGTAAGGGGTTCCGAGCAGTACTTC. It translates to CAISESVRGSEQYF.

Relative to its sample, this clonotype is medium-sized (0.01 to 0.1%). V and J are TRBV15 and TRBJ2-1, with D possibly matching TRBD2 (6 bases). CDR1 is LNHNV, CDR2 YYDKDF, per germline (reference sequence). The CDR3 totals 15 residues. Trimming shortened V by 2 bases and J by 3 bases, and 11 bases separated the two germline ends. This CDR3 reads CATSRPSVYYNEQFF. The CDR3 DNA is TGTGCCACCAGCAGACCTAGCGTTTACTACAATGAGCAGTTCTTC.

This clonotype is judged medium-sized. V usage is TRBV6-1 and J usage is TRBJ2-7; weak D call: TRBD1 (6 bases). V was shortened by 5 bases and J by 2 bases, with 16 bases between the two germline ends. The CDR3 spans 15 residues. Germline CDR1 reads MNHNS; CDR2 reads SASEGT. CDR3 loop: CASSYRDNGAYEQYF. DNA for the CDR3: TGTGCCAGCAGTTACCGGGACAACGGGGCCTACGAGCAGTACTTC.

As for this clonotype: Given a much more abundant clone one base away, this may be a read error. The chain carries TRBV28 and TRBJ2-7, with 13 bases that match TRBD2. V was pared by 9 bases and J by 7 bases, with 12 bases of the junction left unmatched. Germline CDR1 is MDHEN and CDR2 is SYDVKM. The CDR3 length is 15 residues. The CDR3 is CARSRTSGSVEEQYF. The CDR3, as DNA: TGTGCCAGAAGCCGGACTAGCGGGAGTGTTGAAGAGCAGTACTTC.

The J gene is TRBJ1-6, the V gene TRBV6-1; 8 nucleotides match TRBD1. With V trimmed by 2 bases and J by 10 bases, 4 bases remained unmatched. CDR3 length: 14 residues. Germline CDR1 is MNHNS and CDR2 is SASEGT. CDR3 sequence: CASSEQGASSPLHF. DNA for the CDR3: TGTGCCAGCAGTGAACAGGGGGCTTCCTCACCCCTCCACTTT.

This clonotype was detected ten times or more. The rearrangement links TRBV16 to TRBJ2-7; TRBD2 matches 10 bases. V lost 4 bases to trimming and J lost 4 bases; unmatched junction nucleotides: 7. In germline, CDR1 is KGHSY, CDR2 FQNENV. The CDR3 extends over 15 amino acids. CDR3 region: CASSPVLAGLYEQYF. DNA of the CDR3: TGTGCCAGCAGCCCGGTACTAGCGGGACTGTACGAGCAGTACTTC.

This chain connects TRBV3-1 to TRBJ2-6; 7 bases agree with TRBD2. CDR3 size: 15 residues. Trimming cost V 5 bases and J 0 bases; bases outside gene matches: 1. Germline V lookup: CDR1 LGHDT, CDR2 YNNKEL (reference sequence). CDR3 DNA: TGTGCCAGCAGCGGGAGGGGCTCTGGGGCCAACGTCCTGACTTTC. Its translation: CASSGRGSGANVLTF. The full variable domain, in which reference TRBV3-1 and TRBJ2-6 provide the parts outside the CDR3, is DTAVSQTPKYLVTQMGNDKSIKCEQNLGHDTMYWYKQDSKKFLKIMFSYNNKELIINETVPNRFSPKSPDKAHLNLHINSLELGDSAVYFCASSGRGSGANVLTFGAGSRLTVL.

This rearrangement joins TRBV19 to TRBJ1-5; D is ambiguous. The V gene's germline CDR1 is LNHDA and CDR2 SQIVND (reference sequence). This CDR3 has 13 residues. The germline V and J ends were trimmed by 2 bases and 3 bases, with 5 bases remaining between them. The CDR3 nucleotides read TGTGCCAGTAGTATATCAAACAATCAGCCCCAGCATTTT. This sequence encodes CASSISNNQPQHF. Variable domain in full (rest from reference TRBV19 and TRBJ1-5): DGGITQSPKYLFRKEGQNVTLSCEQNLNHDAMYWYRQDPGQGLRLIYYSQIVNDFQKGDIAEGYSVSREKKESFPLTVTSAQKNPTAFYLCASSISNNQPQHFGDGTRLSIL.

This clonotype was observed at least ten times. The V call is TRBV20-1, the J call TRBJ2-2; D not certain. V lost 4 bases and J 4 bases, leaving 10 bases between the germline ends. This CDR3 is built from 13 residues. CDR1 DFQATT and CDR2 SNEGSKA come from the germline V gene (reference sequence). Here the CDR3 DNA reads TGCAGTGCTAACAGCCCGAGCACCGGGGAGCTGTTTTTT. Protein product: CSANSPSTGELFF.

This clonotype was seen many times. The chain joins TRBV12-3 or TRBV12-4 to TRBJ1-2; D unresolved. Deletions cut 5 bases from V and 8 bases from J, with 18 bases between. The CDR3 extends over 14 amino acids. The CDR3 protein is CASSPSLAHRGYTF. CDR3 nucleotide sequence: TGTGCCAGCAGTCCTTCTTTAGCCCATCGGGGCTACACCTTC.

This clonotype has a count of ten or more. The V call is TRBV6-1, the J call TRBJ1-6, with 8 bases fitting TRBD1. The CDR3 spans 15 residues. The ends lost 5 bases at V and 7 bases at J; junction bases unmatched: 7. From germline, CDR1 is MNHNS and CDR2 SASEGT. The CDR3 is CASSTTTGVNSPLHF. DNA for the CDR3: TGTGCCAGCAGTACAACGACAGGGGTCAATTCACCCCTCCACTTT.

This clonotype was counted only a few times. The genes are TRBV6-1 and TRBJ1-3; no clear D. Germline V CDR1 and CDR2: MNHNS, SASEGT. The CDR3 is 13 amino acids. V was trimmed by 10 bases and J by 0 bases, leaving 10 bases between them. DNA for the CDR3: TGTGCCACCCGGTCGGCCTCTGGAAACACCATATATTTT. Translating gives CATRSASGNTIYF.

Sample share makes this clonotype medium-sized. The chain recombines TRBV20-1 with TRBJ2-7, with D tentatively TRBD1 or TRBD2 (5 bases each). The CDR3 sequence is 11 residues long. Trimming took off 5 bases at V and 2 bases at J, with 7 bases between the two ends. CDR1 DFQATT and CDR2 SNEGSKA come from the germline V gene (reference sequence). This CDR3 reads CSAGGPYEQYF. For the CDR3, the DNA is TGCAGTGCTGGGGGACCCTACGAGCAGTACTTC.

This clonotype is judged large (0.1 to 1%). CDR3 protein: CSAARTSAAYEQYF. The CDR3 bases are TGCAGTGCTGCTCGCACTAGTGCCGCCTACGAGCAGTACTTC. The rearrangement uses TRBV20-1 and TRBJ2-7; maybe TRBD2 (5 bases). Germline V gene sequence: CDR1 DFQATT, CDR2 SNEGSKA (reference sequence). V was clipped by 5 bases and J by 2 bases, with 16 bases between them. The CDR3 runs to 14 residues.

Only a few counts were recorded for this clonotype. The chain couples TRBV15 to TRBJ2-5, with D possibly TRBD1 on 6 matching bases. Germline loops: CDR1 LNHNV, CDR2 YYDKDF (reference sequence). The CDR3 contains 16 residues. V lost 0 bases and J lost 5, with 16 bases in between. CDR3 protein: CATSRDPGMRGETQYF. DNA of the CDR3: TGTGCCACCAGCAGAGACCCTGGCATGAGGGGGGAGACCCAGTACTTC.